This T cell receptor beta chain came from a study of T-cell reconstitution after alpha-beta-depleted transplantation in children. CDR3 size: 14 residues. Deletions cut 8 bases from V and 5 bases from J, with 16 bases between. Points from the study as a whole: Surviving recipient T cells and thymic progenitors accounted for the high day-60 TCRbeta diversity observed in some patients. T-cell numbers and diversity one year post-transplant derived largely from freshly generated T cells. Expanded graft clones numbering several hundred reportedly gave rise to alpha-beta T cells about two months after transplant.

This clonotype was found a few times. Its specificity is not known. Unique molecular identifiers were incorporated during preparation of the TCRbeta library. TCRdb called the PCR reads again in MiXCR, with one record for every CDR3 protein. Of hundreds of thousands of distinct CDR3 sequences listed, over 9.5% are singletons. This TCR came from a child aged 2-9 years with inherited bone marrow failure, due to receive a stem cell transplant. This chain uses TRBV12-3 or TRBV12-4 with TRBJ2-1; D tentatively fits TRBD1 or TRBD2 (6 bases each). The specimen was PBMCs, collected before TCRalphabeta/CD19-depleted stem cell transplant. The CDR3 nucleotides are TGTGCCAGCCGTCTCAGGGGAGGCGACAATGAGCAGTTCTTC. Translated, it gives CASRLRGGDNEQFF.